This TCR beta chain was captured by sequencing in a study of cytomegalovirus exposure and HLA in healthy donors. Overall study results and limits: Most likely, a cluster of highly shared sequence variants arose as a sequencing artifact. Per a prior analysis, the majority of TCR beta V segments were productive roughly 90% or roughly 30% of the time. Analyses of presence and absence presupposed an approximately uniform sequencing depth across donors.

A remark on this clone: Its antigen is as yet unknown.

The germline CDR1 and CDR2 sequences are MNHEY and SMNVEV (reference sequence). This CDR3 is 16 amino acids long. Between the trimmed V and J ends, which lost 0 bases and 0 bases, there was a span of 12 bases. The PCR ran on 60 Vbeta and 13 Jbeta primers. Method: immunoSEQ multiplex PCR; TCRdb's copy keeps in-frame clones and lacks some. The data show approximately 210,000 clones, 80% seen once. This TCR was recovered from a woman between 40 and 50 years old in good health and CMV-seronegative. The sequencing sample was made of PBMCs. The chain employs TRBV27 and TRBJ2-7; D is unresolved. DNA of the CDR3: TGTGCCAGCAGTTTATCTAGGCAGGTCGCCTCCTACGAGCAGTACTTC. Translating it yields CASSLSRQVASYEQYF.